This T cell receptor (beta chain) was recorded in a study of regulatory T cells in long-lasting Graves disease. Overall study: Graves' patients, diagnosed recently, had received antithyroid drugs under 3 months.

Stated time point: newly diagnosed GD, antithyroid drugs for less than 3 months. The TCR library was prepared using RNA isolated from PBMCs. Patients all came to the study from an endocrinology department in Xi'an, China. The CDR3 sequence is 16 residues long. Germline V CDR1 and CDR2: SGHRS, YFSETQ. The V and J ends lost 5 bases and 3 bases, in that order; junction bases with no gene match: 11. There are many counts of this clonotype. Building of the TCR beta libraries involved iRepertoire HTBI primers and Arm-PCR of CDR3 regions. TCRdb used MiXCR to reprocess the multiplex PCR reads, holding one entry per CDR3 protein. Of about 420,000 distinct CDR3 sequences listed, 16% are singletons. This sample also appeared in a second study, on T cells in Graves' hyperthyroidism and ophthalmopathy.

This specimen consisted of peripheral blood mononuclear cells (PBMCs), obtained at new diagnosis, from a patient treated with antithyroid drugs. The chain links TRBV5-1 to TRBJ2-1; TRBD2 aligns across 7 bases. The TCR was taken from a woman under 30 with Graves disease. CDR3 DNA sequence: TGCGCCAGCAGGCGGGTTCCAGCGGGAAGCTACAATGAGCAGTTCTTC. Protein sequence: CASRRVPAGSYNEQFF.